This TCR beta chain was sequenced during a study of graft-versus-host responses after intestinal transplantation. As to this clone: Its antigen is unknown.

Measured with immunoSEQ multiplex PCR; TCRdb has only the in-frame clones, and not every one. The table lists some 96,000 clones, roughly 90% of them singletons. CDR3 size: 14 residues. Trimming cost V 7 bases and J 3 bases; bases outside gene matches: 4. From germline, CDR1 is MNHEY and CDR2 SMNVEV (reference sequence). The specimen was unstimulated CD4+ T cells sorted from spleen or lymph node cells, collected before transplant. The TCR was taken from a human donor who was the organ donor for an intestinal transplant. The rearrangement uses TRBV27 and TRBJ2-3; 10 bases line up with TRBD2. CDR3 nucleotides: TGTGCCAGCAACATAGCGGGGGGAACAGATACGCAGTATTTT. It encodes CASNIAGGTDTQYF.